This passage covers 5 T cell receptor beta chains from one sample sequenced in a study of T cells in women clearing cervical HPV infection. Sequenced by immunoSEQ multiplex PCR; TCRdb stores in-frame clones only, minus some. Its clone listing holds around 30,000 clones. Sequencing was done on a sample of blood buffy coat. The receptors come from a woman between 18 and 70 years old with a cervical HPV16 infection that either progressed to CIN3+ or cleared (not recorded which).

In regard to this clone: The read ends 3 residues shy of where the CDR3 ends; the end is completed using the germline J gene. The chain recombines TRBV19 with TRBJ2-1; TRBD1 matches at 7 bases. The CDR3 is made up of 14 amino acids. The germline CDR1 and CDR2 sequences are LNHDA and SQIVND (reference sequence). V lost 5 bases to trimming and J lost 7 bases; unmatched junction nucleotides: 8. Partial CDR3 DNA: TGTGCCAGTAGTCCCAGGCAGGGGGTGAATGAG. Translated, it gives CASSPRQGVNE. The CDR3 in its entirety is CASSPRQGVNEQFF.

Details on this clone: The CDR3 extends 3 residues past the end of the read, so its final part is completed from the germline J gene. This chain joins TRBV2 and TRBJ2-3, with D possibly being TRBD1 (6 bases). The CDR3 has 17 residues. Germline V CDR1 and CDR2: SNHLY, FYNNEI. Trimming shortened V by 2 bases and J by 4 bases, and 19 bases separated the two germline ends. CDR3 amino acids: CASSELHRGGTPDTQYF. The DNA read from the CDR3 is TGTGCCAGCAGTGAACTCCATAGAGGGGGTACACCAGATACG.

Of note for this clone: The missing CDR3 end, 3 residues past where the read stops, is filled in from the germline J gene. This chain connects TRBV20-1 to TRBJ1-5, with 7 bases identical to TRBD1. Germline V CDR1 and CDR2: DFQATT, SNEGSKA (reference sequence). The CDR3 is 15 amino acids. J lost 5 bases, V lost 6 bases, and 13 bases had no gene match. This CDR3 is CSALKGRGDDQPQHF. CDR3 DNA, as far as it was read: TGCAGTGCCCTAAAGGGCAGGGGGGACGATCAGCCC.

With regard to this clone: The read ends 3 residues early relative to the CDR3; the germline J gene fills the gap. The chain recombines TRBV19 with TRBJ2-3, with D possibly called TRBD1 or TRBD2 (5 bases each). CDR1 is LNHDA, CDR2 SQIVND, per germline (reference sequence). There are 13 residues in the CDR3. The CDR3 here is CATAGPGRETQYF. The DNA read from the CDR3 is TGTGCCACCGCCGGGCCAGGGAGAGAGACG.

Worth noting for this clone: From the germline J gene comes the end of the CDR3, since the read stops 3 residues before it. The rearrangement uses TRBV19 and TRBJ2-1; 11 bases are a match to TRBD2. The length of the CDR3 is 15 residues. Per germline, CDR1 LNHDA and CDR2 SQIVND (reference sequence). J was trimmed by 3 bases and V by 3 bases; bases with no gene match: 1. CDR3 amino acids: CASSMGTSGYNEQFF. The DNA read from the CDR3 is TGTGCCAGTAGTATGGGGACTAGCGGCTACAATGAG. Variable domain in full (rest from reference TRBV19 and TRBJ2-1): DGGITQSPKYLFRKEGQNVTLSCEQNLNHDAMYWYRQDPGQGLRLIYYSQIVNDFQKGDIAEGYSVSREKKESFPLTVTSAQKNPTAFYLCASSMGTSGYNEQFFGPGTRLTVL.